These T cell receptor beta chains were read from a single sample in a study of T cells after yellow fever vaccination. TCRdb reanalysed the 5' RACE reads using MiXCR and keeps one entry per CDR3 protein. The sample consists of a few hundred thousand distinct CDR3 sequences, less than 20% of them appearing once. The specimen comprised PBMCs, sampled about 5 days after the first yellow fever vaccination. These receptors were obtained from a man between 18 and 29 years old who received the YFV17D yellow fever vaccine. Both conserved end residues are part of each CDR3. The D gene is left open where the match is weak. The listing skips clone size in some rows; elsewhere it reads once, few, many or a size class.

size	D	length	V	J	CDR3	DNA
-	TRBD1	17	TRBV9	TRBJ2-5	CASSVAGTGGRLETQYF	TGTGCCAGCAGCGTAGCCGGGACAGGGGGCCGGTTAGAGACCCAGTACTTC
many	-	13	TRBV7-6	TRBJ1-2	CASSDYTRVGYTF	TGTGCCAGCAGCGATTATACCAGGGTGGGCTACACCTTC
-	-	13	TRBV6-6	TRBJ2-5	CASLSGVGETQYF	TGTGCCAGCTTGTCGGGGGTCGGAGAGACCCAGTACTTC
-	TRBD1	13	TRBV6-5	TRBJ1-2	CASSYSDRDGYTF	TGTGCCAGCAGTTACAGCGACAGGGATGGCTACACCTTC
few	-	12	TRBV9	TRBJ1-2	CASKREESGYTF	TGTGCCAGCAAAAGGGAGGAAAGTGGCTACACCTTC
few	TRBD2	16	TRBV7-6	TRBJ2-1	CASSLRGVVGDNEQFF	TGTGCCAGCAGCTTACGGGGGGTTGTAGGAGACAATGAGCAGTTCTTC
-	-	14	TRBV11-2	TRBJ1-2	CASSPRGLIRGYTF	TGTGCCAGCAGCCCACGCGGCCTTATCCGAGGCTACACCTTC
-	-	14	TRBV12-3/TRBV12-4	TRBJ1-3	CASRPQAVGNTIYF	TGTGCCAGCAGACCACAGGCTGTAGGAAACACCATATATTTT
-	TRBD1	14	TRBV12-3/TRBV12-4	TRBJ1-2	CASRSGTGSYGYTF	TGTGCCAGCAGATCCGGGACAGGGAGCTATGGCTACACCTTC
-	TRBD1	17	TRBV4-2	TRBJ2-7	CASSQDGRGQGAHEQYF	TGTGCCAGCAGCCAAGATGGGAGGGGACAGGGGGCCCACGAGCAGTACTTC
few	-	15	TRBV24-1	TRBJ2-3	CATSDPRAEGDTQYF	TGTGCCACCAGTGATCCCCGGGCCGAGGGAGATACGCAGTATTTT
few	TRBD1	19	TRBV28	TRBJ1-6	CASSSRGFRRRTYNSPLHF	TGTGCCAGCAGTTCCAGGGGGTTTAGGAGGAGAACCTATAATTCACCCCTCCACTTT
few	-	15	TRBV4-2	TRBJ2-1	CASSPVGPLYNEQFF	TGTGCCAGCAGCCCAGTCGGGCCCCTCTACAATGAGCAGTTCTTC
-	-	13	TRBV6-2/TRBV6-3	TRBJ2-7	CASTVGQSYEQYF	TGTGCCAGCACAGTCGGACAGTCCTACGAGCAGTACTTC
few	-	16	TRBV5-1	TRBJ2-2	CASSLGGRTNTGELFF	TGCGCCAGCAGCTTGGGGGGACGAACGAACACCGGGGAGCTGTTTTTT
-	-	14	TRBV18	TRBJ2-7	CASSSSDSAYEQYF	TGTGCCAGCTCCTCCTCCGACTCAGCCTACGAGCAGTACTTC
few	-	15	TRBV3-1	TRBJ2-5	CASSQVGREAETQYF	TGTGCCAGCAGCCAAGTCGGGAGAGAGGCGGAGACCCAGTACTTC
many	-	14	TRBV12-3/TRBV12-4	TRBJ1-3	CASTWGPSGNTIYF	TGTGCCAGCACCTGGGGGCCCTCTGGAAACACCATATATTTT
-	-	22	TRBV4-2	TRBJ2-6	CASSPWRFGGRDGQSGANVLTF	TGTGCCAGCAGCCCCTGGCGGTTTGGTGGTCGGGACGGGCAGTCTGGGGCCAACGTCCTGACTTTC
few	TRBD2	15	TRBV7-2	TRBJ2-3	CASSLNSGASDTQYF	TGTGCCAGCAGCCTTAATAGCGGGGCCTCAGATACGCAGTATTTT
-	-	14	TRBV7-9	TRBJ1-6	CASSLVRADSPLHF	TGTGCCAGCAGCTTAGTTCGGGCTGATTCACCCCTCCACTTT
many	TRBD2	15	TRBV9	TRBJ2-3	CASSGGLGDTDTQYF	TGTGCCAGCAGCGGGGGACTAGGAGACACAGATACGCAGTATTTT
many	-	12	TRBV7-9	TRBJ1-1	CASSLGTTEAFF	TGTGCCAGCAGCTTGGGTACCACTGAAGCTTTCTTT
few	TRBD1	15	TRBV6-5	TRBJ2-2	CASSIFQGATGELFF	TGTGCCAGCAGTATCTTCCAGGGGGCCACCGGGGAGCTGTTTTTT
-	-	17	TRBV7-9	TRBJ2-4	CASSSLLGSNSGNIQYF	TGTGCCAGCAGCTCCCTTCTAGGGAGTAACTCCGGAAACATTCAGTACTTC
few	-	13	TRBV6-1	TRBJ1-1	CASNAPISWSPFF	TGTGCCAGCAATGCTCCGATATCGTGGAGCCCCTTCTTT
-	TRBD2	16	TRBV15	TRBJ2-1	CATSRDLLAGGGEQFF	TGTGCCACCAGCAGAGATCTCCTAGCGGGGGGGGGTGAGCAGTTCTTC
few	-	16	TRBV7-2	TRBJ2-2	CASSRRAGRNTGELFF	TGTGCCAGCAGCCGACGTGCGGGGAGGAACACCGGGGAGCTGTTTTTT
few	-	12	TRBV5-6	TRBJ2-2	CASSPKSGELFF	TGTGCCAGCAGCCCAAAGTCCGGGGAGCTGTTTTTT
few	-	18	TRBV4-2	TRBJ2-4	CASSQATHASKAKNIQYF	TGTGCCAGCAGCCAGGCGACCCACGCTTCCAAGGCCAAAAACATTCAGTACTTC
many	-	14	TRBV5-1	TRBJ2-5	CASSLGDSEETQYF	TGCGCCAGCAGCTTGGGGGACTCGGAGGAGACCCAGTACTTC
few	TRBD2	11	TRBV29-1	TRBJ2-7	CTGGAQYEQYF	TGCACCGGGGGGGCCCAGTACGAGCAGTACTTC
few	-	14	TRBV5-1	TRBJ1-5	CASSTGQLNQPQHF	TGCGCCAGCAGCACAGGACAGTTGAATCAGCCCCAGCATTTT
few	-	15	TRBV5-1	TRBJ2-5	CASSWTATLQETQYF	TGCGCCAGCAGCTGGACAGCCACTTTACAAGAGACCCAGTACTTC
many	TRBD2	17	TRBV20-1	TRBJ2-3	CSARTPGLAGGPDTQYF	TGCAGTGCTAGAACCCCGGGACTAGCGGGGGGGCCAGATACGCAGTATTTT
-	TRBD1	16	TRBV5-4	TRBJ1-4	CASSLVDRGGDEKLFF	TGTGCCAGCAGCTTGGTTGACAGGGGAGGAGATGAAAAACTGTTTTTT
-	TRBD1	14	TRBV6-5	TRBJ1-1	CASSYRQGETEAFF	TGTGCCAGCAGCTACCGACAGGGAGAAACTGAAGCTTTCTTT
-	-	14	TRBV7-9	TRBJ1-2	CASSLSDRSYGYTF	TGTGCCAGCAGCCTATCCGACAGGAGCTATGGCTACACCTTC
many	-	14	TRBV5-4	TRBJ1-3	CASSKTEAGNTIYF	TGTGCCAGCAGCAAGACAGAGGCTGGAAACACCATATATTTT
few	-	15	TRBV5-1	TRBJ2-5	CASSLNRQGQETQYF	TGCGCCAGCAGCTTGAATCGGCAGGGCCAAGAGACCCAGTACTTC
few	TRBD1	13	TRBV2	TRBJ1-2	CARRTGARGGYTF	TGTGCCAGACGGACAGGGGCTAGGGGCGGCTACACCTTC
few	TRBD1	11	TRBV6-5	TRBJ1-1	CASKGQFEAFF	TGTGCCAGCAAGGGACAGTTCGAAGCTTTCTTT
-	TRBD2	16	TRBV9	TRBJ2-1	CASSPEGRGSYNEQFF	TGTGCCAGCAGCCCAGAGGGGAGGGGATCCTACAATGAGCAGTTCTTC
-	-	14	TRBV6-1	TRBJ2-1	CASSGPSDGGRRVF	TGTGCCAGCAGTGGGCCCTCCGATGGCGGTCGTAGGGTCTTC
-	-	15	TRBV12-3/TRBV12-4	TRBJ1-3	CASSWQGKTGNTIYF	TGTGCCAGCAGTTGGCAGGGGAAAACTGGAAACACCATATATTTT
-	-	14	TRBV5-1	TRBJ2-3	CASSLGQAADTQYF	TGCGCCAGCAGCTTGGGGCAGGCAGCAGATACGCAGTATTTT